Each of the 26 T cell receptor beta chains below was sequenced from the same sample in a study of T cell responses to AZD1222 COVID-19 vaccine. Repertoires were generated with immunoSEQ multiplex PCR, while TCRdb's copy carries only in-frame clones and drops some. In the table there are 120,000 to 150,000 clones, about 91% of which are singletons. The input for sequencing was peripheral blood, taken 28 days after the second AZD1222 dose. The receptors originated from an adult who received the AZD1222 COVID-19 vaccine.

The chain recombines TRBV6-1 with TRBJ2-2, with 8 bases fitting TRBD2. Germline CDR1 is MNHNS and CDR2 is SASEGT. The junction had 4 bases not matched to a gene; V was cut back by 3 bases and J by 7 bases. The CDR3 extends over 14 amino acids. DNA for the CDR3: TGTGCCAGCAGTGAGGGACTAGGTATCGGGGAGCTGTTTTTT. Its translation: CASSEGLGIGELFF.

This sequence joins TRBV3-1 (or the pseudogene TRBV3-2) and TRBJ1-2, with 7 bases lining up with TRBD1. The germline CDR1 and CDR2 sequences are LGHDT and YNNKEL (reference sequence). After removal of 5 bases from V and 7 bases from J, the junction contained 10 bases not matched to a gene. The CDR3 is 14 amino acids. The CDR3 protein is CASSSGQELFGYTF. The CDR3 nucleotides are TGTGCCAGCAGCTCTGGACAGGAACTGTTTGGCTACACCTTC.

This rearrangement joins TRBV6-6 to TRBJ1-5; TRBD1 matches at 11 bases. Germline CDR1 and CDR2: MNHNY and SVGAGI (reference sequence). The ends lost 6 bases at V and 5 bases at J; junction bases unmatched: 18. The CDR3 length is 19 residues. The CDR3 sequence: CASRRAGTGGLGDYQPQHF. CDR3 DNA sequence: TGTGCCAGCAGGCGAGCCGGGACAGGGGGGCTTGGGGATTATCAGCCCCAGCATTTT.

J is TRBJ2-2 and V is TRBV6-2 or TRBV6-3; D is possibly TRBD2 (5 bases). The CDR3 runs to 17 residues. Germline CDR1 and CDR2: MNHEY and SVGEGT. The V end lost 5 bases, the J end lost 4 bases, and 20 bases lay between the germline ends. The chain's CDR3 is CASSTLLVGVGTGELFF. Written as DNA, the CDR3 is TGTGCCAGCAGTACCCTCCTGGTGGGAGTGGGCACCGGGGAGCTGTTTTTT.

The chain joins TRBV15 to TRBJ2-3; 12 nucleotides align to TRBD2. The CDR3 has 16 residues. Germline V gene sequence: CDR1 LNHNV, CDR2 YYDKDF (reference sequence). V shed 3 bases, J shed 2 bases, and the junction held 3 bases outside the gene matches. The CDR3 bases are TGTGCCACCAGCAGCGGGACTAGCGGGTTCACAGATACGCAGTATTTT. Amino acid sequence: CATSSGTSGFTDTQYF.

V gene TRBV28 combines with J gene TRBJ2-6; 12 bases fit TRBD1. Germline V gives CDR1 MDHEN, CDR2 SYDVKM. J gave up 1 base and V 2 bases, and 9 bases lay outside the gene matches. CDR3 length: 20 residues. Here the CDR3 DNA reads TGTGCCAGCAGTTTAGTGGGACAGGGGGCCCATCGATCTGGGGCCAACGTCCTGACTTTC. It translates to CASSLVGQGAHRSGANVLTF.

The CDR3 here is CASSRTENGYTF. CDR3 nucleotide sequence: TGTGCCAGCTCACGGACAGAAAACGGCTACACCTTC. The V and J genes are TRBV18 and TRBJ1-2; possibly TRBD1 for D (6 bases). This CDR3 spans 12 amino acids. Trimming took 4 bases from V and 8 from J, leaving 11 bases between them. Looked up from germline, CDR1 is KGHSH and CDR2 is LQKENI. The variable domain in full, completed from reference TRBV18 and TRBJ1-2, reads NAGVMQNPRHLVRRRGQEARLRCSPMKGHSHVYWYRQLPEEGLKFMVYLQKENIIDESGMPKERFSAEFPKEGPSILRIQQVVRGDSAAYFCASSRTENGYTFGSGTRLTVV.

This sequence joins TRBV5-1 and TRBJ2-7; TRBD1 aligns across 9 bases. Germline values: CDR1 SGHRS, CDR2 YFSETQ. The junction had 4 bases not matched to a gene; V was cut back by 0 bases and J by 3 bases. The CDR3 totals 15 residues. The CDR3 DNA is TGCGCCAGCAGCTTGGGGACAGGGGCCAACTACGAGCAGTACTTC. Translation gives CASSLGTGANYEQYF.

The chain combines TRBV7-9 with TRBJ2-5; 8 positions agree with TRBD2. The CDR3 loop spans 14 amino acids. CDR1 is SEHNR, CDR2 FQNEAQ, per germline (reference sequence). V shed 3 bases, J shed 5 bases, and the junction held 5 bases outside the gene matches. CDR3 sequence reads: CASSLQSGGETQYF. The CDR3 DNA follows: TGTGCCAGCAGCTTGCAGTCGGGAGGGGAGACCCAGTACTTC.

This sequence joins TRBV12-3 or TRBV12-4 and TRBJ2-7; D is ambiguous. Trimming cost V 6 bases and J 0 bases, with 6 bases left between them. CDR3 length: 12 amino acids. The CDR3 region is CASSRSSYEQYF. The CDR3 DNA follows: TGTGCCAGCAGCCGCAGCTCCTACGAGCAGTACTTC.

J is TRBJ1-4 and V is TRBV18; D call uncertain. CDR1 and CDR2 from the germline V gene are KGHSH and LQKENI. The CDR3 sequence is 16 residues long. V was trimmed by 6 bases and J by 4 bases, leaving 18 bases between them. The CDR3 here is CASSLSTTALNEKLFF. In DNA form, the CDR3 reads TGTGCCAGCTCCCTCTCTACCACGGCCCTTAATGAAAAACTGTTTTTT. Full variable domain (remainder filled in from reference TRBV18 and TRBJ1-4): NAGVMQNPRHLVRRRGQEARLRCSPMKGHSHVYWYRQLPEEGLKFMVYLQKENIIDESGMPKERFSAEFPKEGPSILRIQQVVRGDSAAYFCASSLSTTALNEKLFFGSGTQLSVL.

The V and J genes are TRBV30 and TRBJ1-5, with D perhaps TRBD1 (5 bases). The CDR3 is 13 residues long. Germline lookup yields CDR1 GTSNPN and CDR2 SVGIG (reference sequence). Trimming removed 3 bases at V and 5 bases at J, with 11 bases between. Here the CDR3 DNA reads TGTGCCTGGAGCAACGGGGACTATCAGCCCCAGCATTTT. Its translation: CAWSNGDYQPQHF.

This chain joins TRBV7-9 and TRBJ1-1; D ambiguous. The CDR3 sequence is 13 residues long. Germline lookup yields CDR1 SEHNR and CDR2 FQNEAQ (reference sequence). V lost 10 bases and J lost 0, with 12 bases in between. The CDR3 loop reads CATRPDMNTEAFF. The CDR3 region has the DNA TGTGCCACCCGACCCGATATGAACACTGAAGCTTTCTTT.

The gene calls are TRBV5-5 and TRBJ1-5; unclear D gene. The germline V gene encodes CDR1 SGHKS and CDR2 YYEKEE (reference sequence). Trimming took off 0 bases at V and 2 bases at J, with 15 bases between the two ends. The CDR3 sequence is 17 residues long. CDR3 amino acids: CASSLGANFVGNQPQHF. DNA for the CDR3: TGTGCCAGCAGCTTGGGGGCCAATTTCGTCGGCAATCAGCCCCAGCATTTT.

The rearrangement links TRBV19 to TRBJ1-1, with 8 bases lining up with TRBD1. The V gene end was trimmed by 6 bases and the J gene end by 3 bases; junction bases not matched to a gene: 3. Germline V lookup: CDR1 LNHDA, CDR2 SQIVND (reference sequence). The CDR3 is made up of 13 amino acids. DNA for the CDR3: TGTGCCAGTAGCCAACAGGGGGACACTGAAGCTTTCTTT. Translating it yields CASSQQGDTEAFF.

The V call is TRBV7-3, the J call TRBJ1-1; D uncertain. V lost 4 bases, J lost 1 base, and 13 bases lay in between. The germline gives CDR1 SGHTA, CDR2 FQGTGA. This CDR3 is 15 amino acids long. In nucleotides, the CDR3 is TGTGCCAGCAGCTCCCCGAGACTGAAGAACACTGAAGCTTTCTTT. Its translation is CASSSPRLKNTEAFF.

V gene TRBV2 combines with J gene TRBJ1-1; D may be TRBD1 (6 bases). There are 14 residues in the CDR3. V was clipped by 7 bases and J by 1 base, with 13 bases between them. The germline CDR1 and CDR2 sequences are SNHLY and FYNNEI. The CDR3, as DNA: TGTGCCAGCACGATCAGACAGGCGAACACTGAAGCTTTCTTT. It translates to CASTIRQANTEAFF.

The chain recombines TRBV6-5 with TRBJ1-2; 7 nucleotides line up with TRBD1. This CDR3 is built from 14 residues. The trim removed 2 bases at V and 2 bases at J, leaving 2 bases unmatched. Germline V CDR1 and CDR2: MNHEY, SVGAGI. The DNA for the CDR3 is TGTGCCAGCAGTTACAAACAGGGGAACTATGGCTACACCTTC. Protein sequence: CASSYKQGNYGYTF.

V is TRBV28 and J is TRBJ2-1; D is uncertain. CDR1 is MDHEN and CDR2 is SYDVKM in the germline V gene. V lost 7 bases and J 9 bases, leaving 19 bases between the germline ends. The CDR3 has 14 residues. The CDR3 sequence: CASTNLPKVGEQFF. Here the CDR3 DNA reads TGTGCCAGCACCAATCTACCCAAGGTCGGTGAGCAGTTCTTC.

In DNA form, the CDR3 reads TGTGCCAGCAGCGTAGCTGGCAGCCAAGAGACCCAGTACTTC. Residues: CASSVAGSQETQYF. The chain uses TRBV9 and TRBJ2-5; D call uncertain. This CDR3 has 14 residues. The germline gives CDR1 SGDLS, CDR2 YYNGEE. With 0 bases removed from V and 1 base from J, the gap between germline ends came to 7 bases.

This chain connects TRBV7-6 to TRBJ2-5; TRBD1 might be the D (5 bases). Germline assignment: CDR1 SGHVS and CDR2 FNYEAQ. The V gene lost 1 base and the J gene lost 3 bases, with 18 bases spanning the gap. This CDR3 is 17 amino acids long. The CDR3 nucleotides are TGTGCCAGCAGCTTAGAATGGTCAGGGTTTAGCAAAGAGACCCAGTACTTC. It yields the protein CASSLEWSGFSKETQYF.

V gene TRBV3-1 (or the pseudogene TRBV3-2) combines with J gene TRBJ2-3, with D hard to call. The CDR3 has 12 residues. Trimming removed 0 bases at V and 14 bases at J, with 12 bases between. The germline CDR1 and CDR2 sequences are LGHDT and YNNKEL (reference sequence). The CDR3 loop is CASSQEAAPRYF. CDR3 in DNA: TGTGCCAGCAGCCAAGAGGCAGCACCCCGGTATTTT.

The chain is built from TRBV11-3 and TRBJ2-3; 9 bases are a match to TRBD2. The V and J ends lost 0 bases and 6 bases, in that order; junction bases with no gene match: 13. The CDR3 has 18 residues. CDR1 is SGHNT and CDR2 is YENEEA in the germline V gene. CDR3 in amino acids: CASSLESALAGSGDTQYF. CDR3 sequence (DNA): TGTGCCAGCAGCTTAGAGTCGGCGCTAGCGGGGTCGGGCGATACGCAGTATTTT.

The chain is built from TRBV6-5 and TRBJ2-1; D ambiguous. Trimming removed 2 bases at V and 2 bases at J, with 10 bases between. The CDR3 is 15 amino acids. Germline V gene data show CDR1 as MNHEY and CDR2 as SVGAGI. The CDR3 reads CASSYLTVTYNEQFF. DNA of the CDR3: TGTGCCAGCAGTTACCTGACTGTTACCTACAATGAGCAGTTCTTC.

The chain joins TRBV3-1 (or the pseudogene TRBV3-2) to TRBJ1-3; TRBD1 aligns across 7 bases. Germline V gives CDR1 LGHDT, CDR2 YNNKEL (reference sequence). J gave up 1 base and V 6 bases, and 0 bases lay outside the gene matches. CDR3 length: 13 residues. CDR3 in DNA: TGTGCCAGCAGGGACAGGTCTGGAAACACCATATATTTT. Its translation is CASRDRSGNTIYF.

The gene calls are TRBV7-8 and TRBJ2-2, with D perhaps matching TRBD1 (6 bases). The CDR3 runs 14 residues. V was clipped by 6 bases and J by 1 base, with 9 bases between them. The germline gives CDR1 SGHVS, CDR2 FQNEAQ. In DNA form, the CDR3 reads TGTGCCAGCAGTACGGGACAGAACACCGGGGAGCTGTTTTTT. The encoded protein is CASSTGQNTGELFF.